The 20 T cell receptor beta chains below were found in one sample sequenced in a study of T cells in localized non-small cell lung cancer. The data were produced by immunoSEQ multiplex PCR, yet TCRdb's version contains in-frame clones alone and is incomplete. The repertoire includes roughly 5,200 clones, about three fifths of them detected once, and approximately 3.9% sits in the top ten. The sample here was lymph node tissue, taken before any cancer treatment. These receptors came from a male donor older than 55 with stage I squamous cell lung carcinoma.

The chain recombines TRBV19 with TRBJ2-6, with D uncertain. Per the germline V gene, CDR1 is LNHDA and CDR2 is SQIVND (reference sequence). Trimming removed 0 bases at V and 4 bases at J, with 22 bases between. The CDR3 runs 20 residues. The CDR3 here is CASSIDLFPETSAGANVLTF. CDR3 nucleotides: TGTGCCAGTAGTATAGATCTATTTCCAGAGACCTCTGCCGGGGCCAACGTCCTGACTTTC.

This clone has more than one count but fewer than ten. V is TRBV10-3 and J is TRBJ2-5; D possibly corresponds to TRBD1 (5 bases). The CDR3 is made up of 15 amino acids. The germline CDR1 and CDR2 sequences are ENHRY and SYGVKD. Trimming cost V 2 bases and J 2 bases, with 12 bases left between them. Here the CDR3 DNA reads TGTGCCATCAGTGAGCCCCGCCGACAGCAAGAGACCCAGTACTTC. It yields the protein CAISEPRRQQETQYF.

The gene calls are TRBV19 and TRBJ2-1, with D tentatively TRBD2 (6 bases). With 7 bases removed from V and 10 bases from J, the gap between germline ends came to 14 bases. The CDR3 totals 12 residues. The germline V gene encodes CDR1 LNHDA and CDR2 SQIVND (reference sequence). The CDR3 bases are TGTGCCAGTACCCGAGGAGGAGGGGAGCAGTTCTTC. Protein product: CASTRGGGEQFF. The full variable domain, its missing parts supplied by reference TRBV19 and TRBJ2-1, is DGGITQSPKYLFRKEGQNVTLSCEQNLNHDAMYWYRQDPGQGLRLIYYSQIVNDFQKGDIAEGYSVSREKKESFPLTVTSAQKNPTAFYLCASTRGGGEQFFGPGTRLTVL.

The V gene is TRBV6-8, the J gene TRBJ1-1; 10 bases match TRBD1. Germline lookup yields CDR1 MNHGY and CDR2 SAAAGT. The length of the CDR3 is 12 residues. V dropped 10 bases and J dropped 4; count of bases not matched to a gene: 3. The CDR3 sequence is CAIRDRGTEAFF. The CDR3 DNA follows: TGTGCCATCAGGGACAGGGGCACTGAAGCTTTCTTT.

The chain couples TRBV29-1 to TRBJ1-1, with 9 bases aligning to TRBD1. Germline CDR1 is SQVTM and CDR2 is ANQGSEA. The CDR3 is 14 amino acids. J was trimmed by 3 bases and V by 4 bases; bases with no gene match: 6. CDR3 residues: CSVGGDRADTEAFF. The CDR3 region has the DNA TGCAGCGTTGGAGGGGACAGGGCGGACACTGAAGCTTTCTTT.

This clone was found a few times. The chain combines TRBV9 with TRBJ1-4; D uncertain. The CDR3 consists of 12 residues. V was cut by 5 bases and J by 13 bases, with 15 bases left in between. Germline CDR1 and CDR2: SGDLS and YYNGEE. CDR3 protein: CASSLGPNRLFF. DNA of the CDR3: TGTGCCAGCAGTTTAGGACCGAACAGACTGTTTTTT.

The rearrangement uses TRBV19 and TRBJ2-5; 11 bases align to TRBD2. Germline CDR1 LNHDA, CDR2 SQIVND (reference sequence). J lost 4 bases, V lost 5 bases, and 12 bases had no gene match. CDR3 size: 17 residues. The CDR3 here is CASSPRTSGRGGETQYF. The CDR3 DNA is TGTGCCAGTAGTCCGCGGACTAGCGGGCGGGGGGGAGAGACCCAGTACTTC.

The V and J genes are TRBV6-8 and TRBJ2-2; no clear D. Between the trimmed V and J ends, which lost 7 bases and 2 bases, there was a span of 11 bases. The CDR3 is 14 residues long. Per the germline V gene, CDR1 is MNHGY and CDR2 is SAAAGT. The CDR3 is CASIGPGNTGELFF. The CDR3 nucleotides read TGTGCCAGCATTGGGCCGGGCAACACCGGGGAGCTGTTTTTT.

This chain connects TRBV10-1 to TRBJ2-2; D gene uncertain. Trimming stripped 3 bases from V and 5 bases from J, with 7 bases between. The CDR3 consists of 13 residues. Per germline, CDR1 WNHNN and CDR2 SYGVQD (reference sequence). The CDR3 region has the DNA TGCGCCAGCAGTGATTCTAGGACCGGGGAGCTGTTTTTT. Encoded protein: CASSDSRTGELFF.

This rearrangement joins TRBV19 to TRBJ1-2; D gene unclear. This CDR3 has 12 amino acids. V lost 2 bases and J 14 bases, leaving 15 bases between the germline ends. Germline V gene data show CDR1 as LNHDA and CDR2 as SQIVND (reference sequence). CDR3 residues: CASSIRYQARTF. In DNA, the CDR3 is TGTGCCAGTAGTATAAGGTACCAAGCCAGGACCTTC.

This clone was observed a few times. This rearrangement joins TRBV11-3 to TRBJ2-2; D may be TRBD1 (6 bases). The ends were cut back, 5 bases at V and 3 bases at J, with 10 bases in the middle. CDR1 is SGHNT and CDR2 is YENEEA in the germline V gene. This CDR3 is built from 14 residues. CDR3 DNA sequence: TGTGCCAGCAGCCCAGAGGGGGACACCGGGGAGCTGTTTTTT. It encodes CASSPEGDTGELFF.

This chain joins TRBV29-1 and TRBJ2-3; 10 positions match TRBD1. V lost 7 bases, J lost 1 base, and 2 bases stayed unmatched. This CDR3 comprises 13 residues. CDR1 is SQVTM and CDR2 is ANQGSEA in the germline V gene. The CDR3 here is CSGQGAGTDTQYF. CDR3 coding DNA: TGCAGCGGACAGGGGGCGGGCACAGATACGCAGTATTTT.

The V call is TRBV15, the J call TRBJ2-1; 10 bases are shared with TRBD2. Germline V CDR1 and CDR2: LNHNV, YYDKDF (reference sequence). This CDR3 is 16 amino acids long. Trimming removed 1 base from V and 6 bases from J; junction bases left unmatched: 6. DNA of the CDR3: TGTGCCACCAGCAGAGGGGGGGCTAGCGGGAGCAATGAGCAGTTCTTC. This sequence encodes CATSRGGASGSNEQFF.

The CDR3 DNA sequence: TGTGCCAGCAGTTTAGGTGACTCTTTGACTAGCGGGAGGTTCCACTCTGGGGCCAACGTCCTGACTTTC. This gives the protein CASSLGDSLTSGRFHSGANVLTF. The chain joins TRBV28 to TRBJ2-6; TRBD2 matches 13 bases. From germline, CDR1 is MDHEN and CDR2 SYDVKM. V gave up 2 bases and J gave up 0 bases; unmatched junction bases: 16. The CDR3 loop spans 23 amino acids.

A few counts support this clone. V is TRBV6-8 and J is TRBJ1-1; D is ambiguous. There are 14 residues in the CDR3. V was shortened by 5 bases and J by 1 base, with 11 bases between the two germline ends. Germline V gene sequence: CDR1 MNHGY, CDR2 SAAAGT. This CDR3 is CASSKSWGNTEAFF. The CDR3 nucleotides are TGTGCCAGCAGTAAGTCGTGGGGGAACACTGAAGCTTTCTTT.

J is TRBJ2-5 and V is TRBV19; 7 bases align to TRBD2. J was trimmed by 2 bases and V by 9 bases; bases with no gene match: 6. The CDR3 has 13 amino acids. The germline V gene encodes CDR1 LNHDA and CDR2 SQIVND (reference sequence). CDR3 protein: CASATGGQETQYF. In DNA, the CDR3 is TGTGCCAGCGCGACGGGGGGTCAAGAGACCCAGTACTTC. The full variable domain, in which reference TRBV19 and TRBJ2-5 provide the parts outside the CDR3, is DGGITQSPKYLFRKEGQNVTLSCEQNLNHDAMYWYRQDPGQGLRLIYYSQIVNDFQKGDIAEGYSVSREKKESFPLTVTSAQKNPTAFYLCASATGGQETQYFGPGTRLLVL.

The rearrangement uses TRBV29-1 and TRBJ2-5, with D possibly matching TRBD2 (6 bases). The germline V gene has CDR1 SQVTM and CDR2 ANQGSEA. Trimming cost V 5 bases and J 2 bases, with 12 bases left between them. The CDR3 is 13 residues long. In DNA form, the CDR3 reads TGCAGCGTTCGAAGCGGGCCTCAAGAGACCCAGTACTTC. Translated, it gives CSVRSGPQETQYF.

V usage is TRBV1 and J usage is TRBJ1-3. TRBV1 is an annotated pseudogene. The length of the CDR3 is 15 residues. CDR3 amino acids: CASSQDLGHGNTIYF. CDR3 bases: TGCGCCAGCAGCCAAGATCTCGGCCATGGAAACACCATATATTTT.

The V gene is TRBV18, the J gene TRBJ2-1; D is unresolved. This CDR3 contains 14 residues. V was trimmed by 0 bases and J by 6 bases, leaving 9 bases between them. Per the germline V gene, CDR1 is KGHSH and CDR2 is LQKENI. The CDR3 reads CASSPPPLLNEQFF. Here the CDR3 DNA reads TGTGCCAGCTCACCACCGCCCCTCCTCAATGAGCAGTTCTTC.

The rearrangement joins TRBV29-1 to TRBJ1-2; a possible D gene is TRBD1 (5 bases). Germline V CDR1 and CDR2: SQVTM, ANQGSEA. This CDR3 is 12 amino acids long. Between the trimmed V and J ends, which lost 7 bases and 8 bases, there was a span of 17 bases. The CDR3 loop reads CSGPTASGGYTF. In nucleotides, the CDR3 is TGCAGCGGACCGACAGCCTCGGGGGGCTACACCTTC.